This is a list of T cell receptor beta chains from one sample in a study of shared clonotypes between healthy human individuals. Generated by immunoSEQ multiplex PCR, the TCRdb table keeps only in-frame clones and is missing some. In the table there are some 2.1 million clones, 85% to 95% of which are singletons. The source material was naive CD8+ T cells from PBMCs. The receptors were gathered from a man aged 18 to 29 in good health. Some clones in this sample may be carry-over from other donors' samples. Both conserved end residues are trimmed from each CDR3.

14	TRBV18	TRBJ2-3	ASSNNPGLPTDTQY
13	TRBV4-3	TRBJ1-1	ASSMRTGGHTEAF
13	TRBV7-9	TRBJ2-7	ASSSPGTGLYEQY
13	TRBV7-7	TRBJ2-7	ASSRRQGPAYEQY
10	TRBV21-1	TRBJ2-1	ASSKGGSEQF
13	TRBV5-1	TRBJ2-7	ASSTGTSGRREQY
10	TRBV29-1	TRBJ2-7	SVEDSTYEQY
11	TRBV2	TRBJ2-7	AIRTRQNYEQY
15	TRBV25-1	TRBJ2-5	ASSERHSGQYQETQY
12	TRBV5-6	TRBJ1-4	ASRGTGGFEKLF
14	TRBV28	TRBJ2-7	ASSLGRQGPSYEQY
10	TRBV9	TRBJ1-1	ASSDGGTEAF
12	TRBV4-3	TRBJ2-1	ASSQIEGYNEQF
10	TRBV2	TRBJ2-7	ASSEKHYEQY
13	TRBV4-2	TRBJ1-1	ASSQNRNPNTEAF
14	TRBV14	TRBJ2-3	ASSQRLVSITDTQY